Listed below are T cell receptor beta chains from one sample, sequenced in a study of blood T cells in healthy people across ages. MiXCR, run by TCRdb on the 5' RACE reads, gives a single entry per CDR3 protein. The sample has about 1.6 million distinct CDR3 sequences; about 31% are singletons. Sample: blood. All receptors derive from a woman in her 30s in good health. Each CDR3 is given with its conserved first and last residue. A D gene is named only where the DNA matches it firmly. Size values are once, few and many counts, or a class for expanded clones, and some rows have none.

clone size	D gene	J gene	V gene	CDR3 DNA	CDR3 protein
-	-	TRBJ2-7	TRBV7-9	TGTGCCAGCAGCTTCCAGGGGCCCATCTCCTACGAGCAGTACTTC	CASSFQGPISYEQYF
-	-	TRBJ2-2	TRBV20-1	TGCAGTGCTTGGGTACCGAACACCGGGGAGCTGTTTTTT	CSAWVPNTGELFF
few	TRBD2	TRBJ2-5	TRBV6-2/TRBV6-3	TGTGCCAGCAGTTACTCCACAGCGGGAGGGCCAGAGACCCAGTACTTC	CASSYSTAGGPETQYF
-	TRBD2	TRBJ2-7	TRBV2	TGTGCCAGCAGGATAGCGGGGGGTCCCCACTACGAGCAGTACTTC	CASRIAGGPHYEQYF
-	-	TRBJ2-3	TRBV4-1	TGCGCCAGCAGCCAAGCTGGCAGGGAATTTGATACGCAGTATTTT	CASSQAGREFDTQYF
-	-	TRBJ2-4	TRBV7-9	TGTGTCAGCAGCCAATACGGGGACAACGTCGGGGATTTTCAGTACTTC	CVSSQYGDNVGDFQYF
-	TRBD1	TRBJ1-1	TRBV20-1	TGCAGTGCTAGGATTTCCGGGACAGATCCCACTGAAGCTTTCTTT	CSARISGTDPTEAFF
few	TRBD1	TRBJ2-7	TRBV5-1	TGCGCCAGCAGCCTCCGGGACAGGGGGCTTGAGCAGTACTTC	CASSLRDRGLEQYF
few	TRBD1	TRBJ1-2	TRBV20-1	TGCAGTGCTAGGGATAGGAGGACAGGGGTCGGCTATGGCTACACCTTC	CSARDRRTGVGYGYTF
many	TRBD2	TRBJ2-5	TRBV28	TGTGCCAGCAGTTACACAATCGATCCGGGACTACCCCAAGAGACCCAGTACTTC	CASSYTIDPGLPQETQYF
-	TRBD1	TRBJ2-1	TRBV5-1	TGCGCCAGCAGCAAGGGACAGGCAGTAGGGGACAATGAGCAGTTCTTC	CASSKGQAVGDNEQFF
few	TRBD2	TRBJ2-5	TRBV6-5	TGTGCCAGCAGTTCAGGCGGGGGGTTTCAGGAGACCCAGTACTTC	CASSSGGGFQETQYF
-	-	TRBJ2-7	TRBV20-1	TGCAGTGCTCAGACTAGTTGGCAAGCTCAACCCTACGAGCAGTACTTC	CSAQTSWQAQPYEQYF
-	TRBD1	TRBJ2-3	TRBV30	TGTGCCTGGAACAGGGGGGCGGATACGCAGTATTTT	CAWNRGADTQYF
-	-	TRBJ1-2	TRBV4-1	TGCGCCAGCAGCCAAGATGAGGGACTTGGCTATGGCTACACCTTC	CASSQDEGLGYGYTF
few	-	TRBJ1-5	TRBV6-6	TGTGCCAGACGGATCACTTTTTACTATCAGCCCCAGCATTTT	CARRITFYYQPQHF
few	TRBD2	TRBJ2-3	TRBV12-3/TRBV12-4	TGTGCCAGCAGTTTCCCGTTTAGGACTAGCCAGACAGATACGCAGTATTTT	CASSFPFRTSQTDTQYF
many	TRBD2	TRBJ2-4	TRBV4-1	TGCGCCAGCAGCCCCTCCGGGACTAGGGGAAACATTCAGTACTTC	CASSPSGTRGNIQYF
-	-	TRBJ1-2	TRBV27	TGTGCCAGCAGTCCACGGGGGGGGGCCCATGGCTACACCTTC	CASSPRGGAHGYTF
-	-	TRBJ2-5	TRBV15	TGTGCCACCAGCGTCGGAGGAGTAGCGGAGACCCAGTACTTC	CATSVGGVAETQYF
-	-	TRBJ1-2	TRBV9	TGTGCCAGCAGTACCACCGGACACTCAAACTATGGCTACACCTTC	CASSTTGHSNYGYTF
-	TRBD2	TRBJ2-3	TRBV9	TGTGCCAGCAGCGTAGGGGCGACTAGCGGGAGTTCGGATACGCAGTATTTT	CASSVGATSGSSDTQYF
few	-	TRBJ2-1	TRBV24-1	TGTGCCACCAGTGATCCCGGACTGAACAATGAGCAGTTCTTC	CATSDPGLNNEQFF
few	-	TRBJ2-7	TRBV5-1	TGCGCCAGCAGGCTCGGCATAAGAGACGAGCAGTACTTC	CASRLGIRDEQYF
-	-	TRBJ2-1	TRBV15	TGTGCCACCAGCGGGGGACTGAGGAAGTTCTTC	CATSGGLRKFF
few	-	TRBJ1-1	TRBV7-3	TGTGCCAGCAGCTTAAATATAAACACTGAAGCTTTCTTT	CASSLNINTEAFF
-	TRBD2	TRBJ2-1	TRBV6-1	TGTGCCAGCAGCGGGACTAGCAGGTATTTCCGGGGGGAGCAGTTCTTC	CASSGTSRYFRGEQFF
-	TRBD2	TRBJ2-1	TRBV20-1	TGCAGTTTCCAGCGGGGTCCCCCTAACAATGAGCAGTTCTTC	CSFQRGPPNNEQFF
few	-	TRBJ2-7	TRBV6-2/TRBV6-3	TGTGCCAGCACTCCCTGGGGGAGCGCCCACGAGCAGTACTTC	CASTPWGSAHEQYF
-	-	TRBJ2-4	TRBV7-9	TGTGCCAGCAGCCCGCAACGATTGGGGGAAAACATTCAGTACTTC	CASSPQRLGENIQYF
-	TRBD1	TRBJ2-5	TRBV24-1	TGTGCCACCAGTGCCGCCCCGGGGACAGGAGGCGAGACCCAGTACTTC	CATSAAPGTGGETQYF
-	-	TRBJ1-3	TRBV30	TGTGCCTGGAGTGTAGTCGGACCAAACACCATATATTTT	CAWSVVGPNTIYF
-	-	TRBJ2-1	TRBV20-1	TGCAATGCTAGCTCAACAGGAACCTCCTACAATGAGCAGTTCTTC	CNASSTGTSYNEQFF
-	TRBD2	TRBJ2-7	TRBV10-3	TGTGCCATCAAGGAGGCGATTAGCGGGTACGAGCAGTACTTC	CAIKEAISGYEQYF
-	TRBD1	TRBJ1-1	TRBV4-1	TGCGCCAGCAGCCCCCAGGGGGGGGCCATGAACACTGAAGCTTTCTTT	CASSPQGGAMNTEAFF
many	-	TRBJ1-6	TRBV27	TGTGCCAGCAGATACGGTGGGTCCTATAATTCACCCCTCCACTTT	CASRYGGSYNSPLHF
many	-	TRBJ1-6	TRBV12-3/TRBV12-4	TGTGCCAGCAGTTTTTACGGTTTGGATAATTCACCCCTCCACTTT	CASSFYGLDNSPLHF
-	-	TRBJ2-7	TRBV27	TGTGCCAGCGGTTTCTCGTCAGGGGCTGTGTACGAGCAGTACTTC	CASGFSSGAVYEQYF
few	TRBD1	TRBJ2-7	TRBV9	TGTGCCAGCAGCGTAGACTCGCAGGGGGCCTACGAGCAGTACTTC	CASSVDSQGAYEQYF
-	TRBD2	TRBJ2-5	TRBV3-1	TGTGCCAGCAGCCAAGTTGGGGGACTAGCGGGGGCCCTACCTATCCAAGAGGCCCAGTACTTC	CASSQVGGLAGALPIQEAQYF
-	-	TRBJ1-1	TRBV27	TGTGCCAGCAGTTTATTAGGGGGGACGGACACTGAAGCTTTCTTT	CASSLLGGTDTEAFF
-	-	TRBJ2-5	TRBV6-5	TGTGCCAGCAGATTAAGGCTAGCGGACAGTGGAGAGACCCAGTACTTC	CASRLRLADSGETQYF
-	TRBD2	TRBJ2-7	TRBV6-4	TGTGCCAGCAGTGACTCGAATAAGAGTCCTAGCGGGACCTACGAGCAGTACTTC	CASSDSNKSPSGTYEQYF